These T cell receptor beta chains were read from a single sample in a study of graft-versus-host responses after intestinal transplantation. Method: immunoSEQ multiplex PCR; TCRdb's copy keeps in-frame clones and lacks some. The sample yields about 96,000 clones, about 94% seen once. Their recognized antigens are unknown. Here the sequenced sample was unstimulated CD4+ T cells sorted from spleen or lymph node cells, taken before intestinal transplant. These receptors all stem from a human donor who received an intestinal transplant. CDR3s include the opening cysteine and the closing phenylalanine or tryptophan. A D gene is named only where the DNA matches it firmly. Some rows mark clone size as missing; the rest say once, few, many or name a class of expanded clone.

d_gene: .
abundance: .
j_gene: TRBJ1-2
v_gene: TRBV9
len: 15
CDR3aa: CASSVGQSPYYGYTF
CDR3nt: TGTGCCAGCAGCGTAGGGCAGTCCCCCTACTATGGCTACACCTTC

d_gene: .
abundance: .
j_gene: TRBJ1-2
v_gene: TRBV30
len: 13
CDR3aa: CAWTFSINYGYTF
CDR3nt: TGTGCCTGGACATTTTCCATTAACTATGGCTACACCTTC

d_gene: TRBD2
abundance: .
j_gene: TRBJ2-3
v_gene: TRBV19
len: 18
CDR3aa: CASSMIRASGSATDTQYF
CDR3nt: TGTGCCAGTAGTATGATAAGGGCTAGCGGGAGTGCTACAGATACGCAGTATTTT

d_gene: .
abundance: .
j_gene: TRBJ2-5
v_gene: TRBV6-1
len: 18
CDR3aa: CASSEARWQGTKQETQYF
CDR3nt: TGTGCCAGCAGTGAAGCGAGATGGCAGGGCACTAAACAAGAGACCCAGTACTTC

d_gene: .
abundance: .
j_gene: TRBJ1-6
v_gene: TRBV27
len: 16
CDR3aa: CASSLRGNSYNSPLHF
CDR3nt: TGTGCCAGCAGTTTACGGGGGAACTCCTATAATTCACCCCTCCACTTT

d_gene: TRBD2
abundance: .
j_gene: TRBJ2-7
v_gene: TRBV4-2
len: 14
CDR3aa: CASSQDRAGVEQYF
CDR3nt: TGTGCCAGCAGCCAAGACCGAGCGGGGGTTGAGCAGTACTTC

d_gene: .
abundance: once
j_gene: TRBJ2-7
v_gene: TRBV12-5
len: 13
CDR3aa: CASGIDNSYEQYF
CDR3nt: TGTGCTAGTGGTATAGACAACTCCTACGAGCAGTACTTC

d_gene: TRBD2
abundance: .
j_gene: TRBJ2-5
v_gene: TRBV29-1
len: 14
CDR3aa: CSVGGGRAGETQYF
CDR3nt: TGCAGCGTTGGGGGCGGGAGGGCCGGGGAGACCCAGTACTTC

d_gene: TRBD1
abundance: once
j_gene: TRBJ2-3
v_gene: TRBV7-3
len: 14
CDR3aa: CASSRTGTTDTQYF
CDR3nt: TGTGCCAGCAGCAGGACAGGGACCACAGATACGCAGTATTTT

d_gene: TRBD1
abundance: .
j_gene: TRBJ2-5
v_gene: TRBV7-9
len: 15
CDR3aa: CASSLGWDSPETQYF
CDR3nt: TGTGCCAGCAGCTTAGGTTGGGACAGCCCCGAGACCCAGTACTTC

d_gene: .
abundance: .
j_gene: TRBJ1-1
v_gene: TRBV30
len: 13
CDR3aa: CAWSVGDRTEAFF
CDR3nt: TGTGCCTGGAGTGTAGGGGATCGAACTGAAGCTTTCTTT

d_gene: .
abundance: .
j_gene: TRBJ1-2
v_gene: TRBV7-9
len: 14
CDR3aa: CASSLDGDYYGYTF
CDR3nt: TGTGCCAGCAGCTTAGACGGTGACTACTATGGCTACACCTTC

d_gene: TRBD2
abundance: .
j_gene: TRBJ2-2
v_gene: TRBV11-3
len: 17
CDR3aa: CASSSDTGTRVTGELFF
CDR3nt: TGTGCCAGCAGCTCGGATACCGGGACTAGAGTCACCGGGGAGCTGTTTTTT

d_gene: TRBD1
abundance: .
j_gene: TRBJ1-5
v_gene: TRBV7-9
len: 18
CDR3aa: CASSLTGRDRGRNQPQHF
CDR3nt: TGTGCCAGCAGCTTAACAGGTCGGGACAGGGGGCGAAATCAGCCCCAGCATTTT

d_gene: .
abundance: .
j_gene: TRBJ1-4
v_gene: TRBV28
len: 14
CDR3aa: CASSDSSTNEKLFF
CDR3nt: TGTGCCAGCAGCGACAGCTCAACTAATGAAAAACTGTTTTTT

d_gene: .
abundance: once
j_gene: TRBJ2-3
v_gene: TRBV13
len: 15
CDR3aa: CASSRGLGKTDTQYF
CDR3nt: TGTGCCAGCAGCCGGGGACTGGGAAAGACAGATACGCAGTATTTT

d_gene: TRBD1
abundance: few
j_gene: TRBJ1-3
v_gene: TRBV2
len: 15
CDR3aa: CASRMGQTSGNTIYF
CDR3nt: TGTGCCAGCAGGATGGGACAGACGTCTGGAAACACCATATATTTT

d_gene: .
abundance: .
j_gene: TRBJ1-1
v_gene: TRBV7-3
len: 14
CDR3aa: CASSLIPGNTEAFF
CDR3nt: TGTGCCAGCAGCTTAATTCCAGGGAACACTGAAGCTTTCTTT

d_gene: .
abundance: .
j_gene: TRBJ1-2
v_gene: TRBV7-2
len: 15
CDR3aa: CASSRAPPDTYGYTF
CDR3nt: TGTGCCAGCAGCCGAGCCCCCCCCGATACCTATGGCTACACCTTC

d_gene: .
abundance: .
j_gene: TRBJ1-5
v_gene: TRBV2
len: 15
CDR3aa: CASSEEGHHNQPQHF
CDR3nt: TGTGCCAGCAGTGAAGAGGGACACCACAATCAGCCCCAGCATTTT

d_gene: .
abundance: .
j_gene: TRBJ1-4
v_gene: TRBV18
len: 16
CDR3aa: CASSPALEATNEKLFF
CDR3nt: TGTGCCAGCTCACCCGCCCTCGAGGCGACTAATGAAAAACTGTTTTTT

d_gene: TRBD1
abundance: .
j_gene: TRBJ2-5
v_gene: TRBV13
len: 15
CDR3aa: CASSMRRDSQETQYF
CDR3nt: TGTGCCAGCAGCATGCGAAGGGACAGCCAAGAGACCCAGTACTTC

d_gene: TRBD2
abundance: .
j_gene: TRBJ2-3
v_gene: TRBV2
len: 15
CDR3aa: CASSLLAGGADTQYF
CDR3nt: TGTGCCAGCAGTCTACTAGCGGGAGGTGCCGATACGCAGTATTTT

d_gene: TRBD2
abundance: .
j_gene: TRBJ2-3
v_gene: TRBV9
len: 15
CDR3aa: CASSVLAGGTDTQYF
CDR3nt: TGTGCCAGCAGCGTTCTAGCGGGGGGCACAGATACGCAGTATTTT

d_gene: TRBD1
abundance: .
j_gene: TRBJ2-5
v_gene: TRBV15
len: 15
CDR3aa: CATSRAGQGRETQYF
CDR3nt: TGTGCCACCAGCAGAGCCGGACAGGGTAGAGAGACCCAGTACTTC

d_gene: .
abundance: .
j_gene: TRBJ2-7
v_gene: TRBV11-2
len: 14
CDR3aa: CASSEDRGYYEQYF
CDR3nt: TGTGCCAGCAGCGAAGACCGGGGTTACTACGAGCAGTACTTC

d_gene: TRBD1
abundance: .
j_gene: TRBJ1-2
v_gene: TRBV18
len: 14
CDR3aa: CASSQVGTGYGYTF
CDR3nt: TGTGCCAGCTCACAAGTCGGGACAGGCTATGGCTACACCTTC

d_gene: TRBD1
abundance: few
j_gene: TRBJ2-1
v_gene: TRBV6-1
len: 16
CDR3aa: CASSDLGQGARNEQFF
CDR3nt: TGTGCCAGCAGTGACCTGGGACAGGGGGCGCGAAATGAGCAGTTCTTC

d_gene: .
abundance: .
j_gene: TRBJ1-1
v_gene: TRBV6-5
len: 15
CDR3aa: CASSYSWQMNTEAFF
CDR3nt: TGTGCCAGCAGTTACTCCTGGCAGATGAACACTGAAGCTTTCTTT

d_gene: TRBD2
abundance: .
j_gene: TRBJ2-2
v_gene: TRBV25-1
len: 16
CDR3aa: CASSERLAGATGELFF
CDR3nt: TGTGCCAGCAGTGAACGGCTAGCGGGAGCCACCGGGGAGCTGTTTTTT

d_gene: .
abundance: .
j_gene: TRBJ1-1
v_gene: TRBV6-5
len: 13
CDR3aa: CASHQGRVTEAFF
CDR3nt: TGTGCCAGCCACCAGGGGCGGGTCACTGAAGCTTTCTTT

d_gene: TRBD1
abundance: once
j_gene: TRBJ2-7
v_gene: TRBV7-9
len: 15
CDR3aa: CASSPTGGLYDEQYF
CDR3nt: TGTGCCAGCAGCCCAACAGGGGGTCTCTACGACGAGCAGTACTTC

d_gene: .
abundance: .
j_gene: TRBJ2-5
v_gene: TRBV7-8
len: 14
CDR3aa: CASSPSYSPETQYF
CDR3nt: TGTGCCAGCAGCCCCTCCTATTCCCCTGAGACCCAGTACTTC

d_gene: TRBD1
abundance: .
j_gene: TRBJ1-2
v_gene: TRBV6-6
len: 16
CDR3aa: CASSAKQGGRGYGYTF
CDR3nt: TGTGCCAGCAGTGCTAAACAGGGGGGAAGAGGCTATGGCTACACCTTC

d_gene: TRBD1
abundance: .
j_gene: TRBJ1-2
v_gene: TRBV28
len: 14
CDR3aa: CASSTGQGRYGYTF
CDR3nt: TGTGCCAGCAGCACTGGACAGGGTCGATATGGCTACACCTTC

d_gene: TRBD2
abundance: .
j_gene: TRBJ2-5
v_gene: TRBV19
len: 15
CDR3aa: CASSGLAGGGETQYF
CDR3nt: TGTGCCAGTAGTGGCTTAGCGGGAGGAGGGGAGACCCAGTACTTC

d_gene: .
abundance: .
j_gene: TRBJ2-5
v_gene: TRBV2
len: 11
CDR3aa: CASRGGGTQYF
CDR3nt: TGTGCCAGCAGGGGGGGAGGGACCCAGTACTTC

d_gene: .
abundance: .
j_gene: TRBJ1-1
v_gene: TRBV7-2
len: 15
CDR3aa: CASSLTRQDNTEAFF
CDR3nt: TGTGCCAGCAGCTTAACTCGACAGGATAACACTGAAGCTTTCTTT

d_gene: .
abundance: .
j_gene: TRBJ2-1
v_gene: TRBV9
len: 15
CDR3aa: CASSVEGDSYNEQFF
CDR3nt: TGTGCCAGCAGCGTAGAAGGGGACTCCTACAATGAGCAGTTCTTC

d_gene: .
abundance: .
j_gene: TRBJ2-1
v_gene: TRBV19
len: 15
CDR3aa: CASTESLWGRNEQFF
CDR3nt: TGTGCCAGTACTGAGAGCCTCTGGGGGAGGAATGAGCAGTTCTTC

d_gene: .
abundance: few
j_gene: TRBJ1-2
v_gene: TRBV7-2
len: 17
CDR3aa: CASSPRPGVTYNYGYTF
CDR3nt: TGTGCCAGCAGCCCTCGTCCGGGAGTAACTTATAACTATGGCTACACCTTC

d_gene: .
abundance: .
j_gene: TRBJ2-7
v_gene: TRBV29-1
len: 13
CDR3aa: CSVGFAYSYEQYF
CDR3nt: TGCAGCGTTGGATTCGCCTACTCCTACGAGCAGTACTTC

d_gene: .
abundance: .
j_gene: TRBJ2-2
v_gene: TRBV5-8
len: 14
CDR3aa: CASSLGQITGELFF
CDR3nt: TGTGCCAGCAGCTTGGGACAGATCACCGGGGAGCTGTTTTTT

d_gene: .
abundance: .
j_gene: TRBJ2-7
v_gene: TRBV4-3
len: 15
CDR3aa: CASSLRWTDTYEQYF
CDR3nt: TGCGCCAGCAGCCTACGCTGGACAGACACCTACGAGCAGTACTTC

d_gene: TRBD1
abundance: .
j_gene: TRBJ1-2
v_gene: TRBV18
len: 16
CDR3aa: CASSPLNRGEDYGYTF
CDR3nt: TGTGCCAGCTCACCATTAAACAGGGGGGAGGACTATGGCTACACCTTC

d_gene: .
abundance: .
j_gene: TRBJ2-1
v_gene: TRBV2
len: 15
CDR3aa: CASISSGRSYNEQFF
CDR3nt: TGTGCCAGCATTAGTAGCGGCCGCTCCTACAATGAGCAGTTCTTC

d_gene: .
abundance: .
j_gene: TRBJ2-6
v_gene: TRBV19
len: 15
CDR3aa: CASSNSQPGANVLTF
CDR3nt: TGTGCCAGTAGTAATAGCCAGCCTGGGGCCAACGTCCTGACTTTC

d_gene: .
abundance: .
j_gene: TRBJ2-7
v_gene: TRBV5-1
len: 14
CDR3aa: CASSLEGPSYEQYF
CDR3nt: TGCGCCAGCAGCTTAGAGGGCCCCTCCTACGAGCAGTACTTC

d_gene: .
abundance: .
j_gene: TRBJ2-3
v_gene: TRBV9
len: 14
CDR3aa: CASSVVPWGDTQYF
CDR3nt: TGTGCCAGCAGCGTAGTGCCGTGGGGCGATACGCAGTATTTT

d_gene: TRBD1
abundance: once
j_gene: TRBJ2-1
v_gene: TRBV5-6
len: 16
CDR3aa: CASSLEVRGQENEQFF
CDR3nt: TGTGCCAGCAGCTTGGAGGTCAGGGGGCAGGAAAATGAGCAGTTCTTC

d_gene: .
abundance: .
j_gene: TRBJ2-4
v_gene: TRBV30
len: 17
CDR3aa: CALTIRTETLAKNIQYF
CDR3nt: TGTGCCTTGACGATCCGGACAGAAACGCTCGCCAAAAACATTCAGTACTTC

d_gene: TRBD1
abundance: .
j_gene: TRBJ1-1
v_gene: TRBV27
len: 14
CDR3aa: CASRDRAMNTEAFF
CDR3nt: TGTGCCAGCAGGGACAGGGCTATGAACACTGAAGCTTTCTTT

d_gene: .
abundance: .
j_gene: TRBJ2-5
v_gene: TRBV7-6
len: 14
CDR3aa: CASSLDPTQETQYF
CDR3nt: TGTGCCAGCAGCTTAGACCCTACCCAAGAGACCCAGTACTTC

d_gene: .
abundance: .
j_gene: TRBJ2-5
v_gene: TRBV15
len: 13
CDR3aa: CATSRDPLQTQYF
CDR3nt: TGTGCCACCAGCAGAGATCCCCTACAGACCCAGTACTTC